This T cell receptor (beta chain) was identified in a study of blood T cell repertoires in COVID-19 (TCRdb year 2020). Regarding the complete study: Collaborator samples came from the United States, Italy and Spain and covered acute and convalescent phases of COVID-19. The samples were drawn from the first 160 participants of the ongoing ImmuneRACE study and from over 950 subjects provided by 6 global collaborators. Sample metadata almost always included a de-identified subject ID, COVID-19 status, age in years and sex. The repertoires were made available in a free public database intended to serve as a resource for research on the immune response to SARS-CoV-2. Where HLA class I and class II types were available, the types were taken from metadata supplied by the sample provider, not from assay-based typing. Subjects who had been exposed to COVID-19, were actively infected with it, or had recovered from it provided the deeply sampled blood TCRbeta repertoires that made up the dataset. The prospective study material was composed of cDNA or gDNA derived from T cells, B-cell-depleted T cells, or PBMCs. Beyond this particular receptor, the publication reports: The quantity of clinical and demographic metadata differed by source and by participant and was supplied without curation.

Sequences SGDLS (CDR1) and YYNGEE (CDR2) are obtained from the germline V gene. The junction shows trimming of 2 bases on V and 0 bases on J, plus 15 bases between the germline ends. Including cysteine and phenylalanine, the CDR3 has 17 amino acids. Here the CDR3 DNA is all that survives: 51 bases in frame from base 1. Notes on this clone: It lacks a known antigen. There are no base qualities to consult, and no much larger clone falls within one base.

Participants in the prospective study were enrolled through a virtual design, were aged roughly 18 to 100 years, and lived in fewer than 30 United States geographic areas. In the prospective study, participants were assigned to cohorts based on the clinical history participants reported in a screening survey and a study questionnaire. Recovered participants in ImmuneRACE Cohort 3 were defined as having two consecutive negative NP/OP PCR tests, clearance from a healthcare professional, or resolution of symptoms. Each participant in the prospective study had whole blood, serum and a nasopharyngeal or oropharyngeal swab collected by mobile phlebotomists. Participants in the prospective study had the option to provide additional blood draws and questionnaires over a roughly 2-month period. Before DNA extraction, blood samples from the prospective study were shipped at room temperature or frozen. TCRbeta CDR3 regions were amplified from genomic DNA using the immunoSEQ Assay, a bias-controlled multiplex PCR. On the authors' methods: The number of nucleated cells in each sample was estimated by amplification of reference gene primers within the assay. To quantify the absolute abundance of each unique TCRbeta CDR3 rearrangement, sequence reads were collapsed and filtered. For each sample, productive Simpson clonality was calculated as the square root of Simpson's diversity index across productive rearrangements. TCRdb carries this immuneACCESS record with in-frame sequences only. Its versions omit some clonotypes, under half of them owing to an unresolved V gene in the studies checked, with the rest unexplained. V, J and clone size derive from that table, while D and trimming were established from the DNA sequence. Here the sample has 150,000 to 200,000 clones; roughly 88% occur a single time. The ten largest make up less than 8.5% of the sample.

The sequence links TRBV9 to TRBJ2-1, with TRBD1 perhaps the D gene, on 6 matching bases. The sample was PBMCs or T cells enriched from blood (not recorded which). The TCR comes from a woman in her 50s who had recovered from COVID-19. The sequenced DNA is TGTGCCAGCAGCGTCACCGGGACACCGAGCTCCTACAATGAGCAGTTCTTC. Translated, this is CASSVTGTPSSYNEQFF.